Presented here are 30 T cell receptor beta chains from one specimen sequenced in a study of beta chain features in type 1 diabetes. TCRB transcripts that were expressed got sequenced, as all of the isolated RNA had been reverse transcribed. Measured with immunoSEQ multiplex PCR; TCRdb has only the in-frame clones, and not every one. The sample has hundreds of thousands of clones; about 14% are singletons. The sample consisted of naive CD4+ T cells from blood. The source is a man in his late teens or twenties in good health.

V usage is TRBV19 and J usage is TRBJ1-2, with D possibly being TRBD1 (5 bases). The V and J ends lost 2 bases and 2 bases respectively, with 12 bases between them. The CDR3 runs to 15 residues. The germline V gene has CDR1 LNHDA and CDR2 SQIVND (reference sequence). The CDR3 is CASSILRAQNYGYTF. CDR3 DNA sequence: TGTGCCAGTAGTATACTCAGGGCGCAGAACTATGGCTACACCTTC.

The V and J genes are TRBV5-4 and TRBJ2-3, with 9 bases identical to TRBD2. Germline V gene lookup returns CDR1 SGHNT and CDR2 YYREEE (reference sequence). J lost 0 bases, V lost 4 bases, and 6 bases had no gene match. The CDR3 totals 16 residues. The CDR3 DNA reads TGTGCCAGCAGCCCCTCCGGGACTAGCAGCACAGATACGCAGTATTTT. This sequence encodes CASSPSGTSSTDTQYF. The variable domain in full, with the rest retrieved from reference TRBV5-4 and TRBJ2-3, is ETGVTQSPTHLIKTRGQQVTLRCSSQSGHNTVSWYQQALGQGPQFIFQYYREEENGRGNFPPRFSGLQFPNYSSELNVNALELDDSALYLCASSPSGTSSTDTQYFGPGTRLTVL.

This rearrangement joins TRBV5-4 to TRBJ1-5, with TRBD1 as a possible D gene (5 bases). This CDR3 comprises 16 residues. V lost 0 bases and J lost 4, with 14 bases in between. Germline V gene data show CDR1 as SGHNT and CDR2 as YYREEE (reference sequence). The CDR3 spells CASSLGGRAGNQPQHF. DNA of the CDR3: TGTGCCAGCAGCTTGGGGGGCCGGGCGGGAAATCAGCCCCAGCATTTT.

The V call is TRBV21-1, the J call TRBJ1-1. TRBV21-1 has pseudogene status. There are 15 residues in the CDR3. The CDR3 DNA reads TGTGCCAGCAGCAAAGTTCGCGATGGGAACACTGAAGCTTTCTTT. Translated, it gives CASSKVRDGNTEAFF.

This chain uses TRBV28 with TRBJ2-5; tentative D call: TRBD1 (5 bases). Germline CDR1 and CDR2: MDHEN and SYDVKM. This CDR3 comprises 12 residues. V shed 6 bases and J shed 3 bases, with 8 bases lying between them. CDR3: CASRQAKETQYF. The CDR3 nucleotides read TGTGCCAGCAGACAGGCTAAAGAGACCCAGTACTTC.

This chain joins TRBV19 and TRBJ2-6; TRBD1 might be the D (5 bases). V dropped 6 bases and J dropped 4 bases, with 10 bases sitting between them. The CDR3 loop spans 14 amino acids. Per the germline V gene, CDR1 is LNHDA and CDR2 is SQIVND (reference sequence). The CDR3 DNA is TGTGCCAGTAGCCTCCGGACAGGGGCCAACGTCCTGACTTTC. It specifies CASSLRTGANVLTF.

J is TRBJ2-1 and V is TRBV7-7, with 11 bases aligning to TRBD1. The trim removed 5 bases at V and 9 bases at J, leaving 9 bases unmatched. The CDR3 is 15 amino acids. Germline values: CDR1 SSHAT, CDR2 FNYEAQ (reference sequence). The CDR3 DNA reads as TGTGCCAGCAGCCGGGACAGGGGGACACAATCTGAGCAGTTCTTC. Protein product: CASSRDRGTQSEQFF.

The chain combines TRBV7-2 with TRBJ1-2; D unclear. This CDR3 comprises 17 residues. The germline V and J ends were trimmed by 3 bases and 0 bases, with 17 bases remaining between them. Germline assignment: CDR1 SGHTA and CDR2 FQGNSA. The CDR3 bases are TGTGCCAGCAGCTTTAGCCAGCTCAGGAGCTCTAACTATGGCTACACCTTC. Protein sequence: CASSFSQLRSSNYGYTF.

J is TRBJ1-2 and V is TRBV6-6; D not certain. Germline loops: CDR1 MNHNY, CDR2 SVGAGI (reference sequence). Trimming left V 0 bases short and J 4 bases short, with 6 bases between. The CDR3 has 13 amino acids. CDR3 nucleotides: TGTGCCAGCAGTTACTCGATCCGCTATGGCTACACCTTC. The encoded protein is CASSYSIRYGYTF.

CDR3 amino acids: CASSVAGTRSENTEAFF. In DNA, the CDR3 is TGTGCCAGCAGCGTAGCGGGGACACGTTCCGAGAACACTGAAGCTTTCTTT. This rearrangement joins TRBV9 to TRBJ1-1, with D maybe TRBD1 (6 bases). The CDR3 spans 17 residues. Between the trimmed V and J ends, which lost 0 bases and 1 base, there was a span of 16 bases. Germline V gene data show CDR1 as SGDLS and CDR2 as YYNGEE. Drawing the rest from reference TRBV9 and TRBJ1-1, the complete variable domain is DSGVTQTPKHLITATGQRVTLRCSPRSGDLSVYWYQQSLDQGLQFLIQYYNGEERAKGNILERFSAQQFPDLHSELNLSSLELGDSALYFCASSVAGTRSENTEAFFGQGTRLTVV.

This chain uses TRBV6-5 with TRBJ2-1; D perhaps matches TRBD2 (7 bases). CDR3 length: 13 amino acids. V was pared by 6 bases and J by 8 bases, with 14 bases between. CDR1 and CDR2 from the germline V gene are MNHEY and SVGAGI. For the CDR3, the DNA is TGTGCCAGCAGCTCTGGGGGGGCGCATGAGCAGTTCTTC. Translation gives CASSSGGAHEQFF.

This clone was picked up a small number of times. The V and J genes are TRBV5-8 and TRBJ2-5, with D unclear. Trimming shortened V by 4 bases and J by 5 bases, and 6 bases separated the two germline ends. The germline V gene has CDR1 SGHTS and CDR2 YDEGEE. The CDR3 consists of 11 residues. This CDR3 is CASSLRETQYF. The DNA for the CDR3 is TGTGCCAGCAGCCTCCGGGAGACCCAGTACTTC.

The chain has TRBV5-1 and TRBJ1-1; D remains unclear. CDR3 length: 14 amino acids. The ends were cut back, 4 bases at V and 0 bases at J, with 10 bases in the middle. Germline loops: CDR1 SGHRS, CDR2 YFSETQ. This CDR3 reads CASSPGRVNTEAFF. The CDR3 DNA reads TGCGCCAGCAGCCCCGGGCGGGTGAACACTGAAGCTTTCTTT.

The rearrangement links TRBV19 to TRBJ1-1, with TRBD1 matching over 9 bases. Germline assignment: CDR1 LNHDA and CDR2 SQIVND (reference sequence). V dropped 1 base and J dropped 4; count of bases not matched to a gene: 4. This CDR3 has 15 residues. CDR3 sequence reads: CASSIGGTGTTEAFF. In DNA, the CDR3 is TGTGCCAGTAGTATAGGCGGGACAGGGACCACTGAAGCTTTCTTT.

V and J are TRBV7-6 and TRBJ1-1; the match to TRBD1 covers 8 bases. Germline trimming cut 5 bases from V and 7 bases from J; bases unmatched to any gene: 9. CDR1 and CDR2 from the germline V gene are SGHVS and FNYEAQ. The CDR3 length is 14 residues. The CDR3 nucleotides are TGTGCCAGCAGCCCAATGGGGGGGACAGGTGAAGCTTTCTTT. This codes for CASSPMGGTGEAFF. The whole variable domain, filled in from reference TRBV7-6 and TRBJ1-1, reads GAGVSQSPRYKVTKRGQDVALRCDPISGHVSLYWYRQALGQGPEFLTYFNYEAQQDKSGLPNDRFSAERPEGSISTLTIQRTEQRDSAMYRCASSPMGGTGEAFFGQGTRLTVV.

The chain carries TRBV5-1 and TRBJ1-2, with a possible D match to TRBD1 (5 bases). V was cut by 4 bases and J by 6 bases, with 10 bases left in between. CDR1 is SGHRS, CDR2 YFSETQ, per germline. This CDR3 region has 12 residues. The CDR3 DNA reads as TGCGCCAGCAGCATGACAGCGGATGGCTACACCTTC. Amino acids: CASSMTADGYTF. The entire variable domain, with the rest obtained from reference TRBV5-1 and TRBJ1-2, is as follows: KAGVTQTPRYLIKTRGQQVTLSCSPISGHRSVSWYQQTPGQGLQFLFEYFSETQRNKGNFPGRFSGRQFSNSRSEMNVSTLELGDSALYLCASSMTADGYTFGSGTRLTVV.

The chain carries TRBV29-1 and TRBJ2-1; possibly TRBD1 for D (6 bases). Germline V CDR1 and CDR2: SQVTM, ANQGSEA. The CDR3 runs 13 residues. V lost 1 base to trimming and J lost 8 bases, with 12 bases between them. This chain's CDR3 is CSVEVGGGDEQFF. For the CDR3, the DNA is TGCAGCGTTGAAGTAGGGGGTGGAGATGAGCAGTTCTTC.

The V gene is TRBV2, the J gene TRBJ2-1, with 13 bases identical to TRBD2. The germline V gene has CDR1 SNHLY and CDR2 FYNNEI. Losses at the gene ends were 7 bases for V and 7 bases for J; bases not matched to a gene: 7. This CDR3 is 15 amino acids long. CDR3 residues: CASKELAGGPNEQFF. The CDR3 nucleotides read TGTGCCAGCAAGGAACTAGCGGGAGGGCCGAATGAGCAGTTCTTC.

The V call is TRBV7-2, the J call TRBJ2-1; D is unclear. This CDR3 is built from 15 residues. The V end lost 6 bases, the J end lost 7 bases, and 19 bases lay between the germline ends. Germline values: CDR1 SGHTA, CDR2 FQGNSA. CDR3 DNA: TGTGCCAGCAGGAAAGACATTTGGAGTTTGAATGAGCAGTTCTTC. It codes for CASRKDIWSLNEQFF.

This clone was seen only a few times. This sequence joins TRBV7-9 and TRBJ2-5; D is ambiguous. Germline assignment: CDR1 SEHNR and CDR2 FQNEAQ (reference sequence). Trimming took 2 bases from V and 5 from J, leaving 6 bases between them. The CDR3 extends over 12 amino acids. The CDR3 is CASSLSPETQYF. The CDR3 nucleotides are TGTGCCAGCAGCTTATCGCCGGAGACCCAGTACTTC.

J is TRBJ1-1 and V is TRBV6-5; no reliable D call. V was shortened by 2 bases and J by 10 bases, with 14 bases between the two germline ends. This CDR3 spans 13 amino acids. The germline CDR1 and CDR2 sequences are MNHEY and SVGAGI. The CDR3 DNA reads TGTGCCAGCAGTTACAGGGTTGAGGAATTAGCTTTCTTT. Its protein product is CASSYRVEELAFF.

J is TRBJ2-5 and V is TRBV11-3; 7 bases agree with TRBD1. The junction had 6 bases not matched to a gene; V was cut back by 2 bases and J by 3 bases. The CDR3 has 15 amino acids. CDR1 SGHNT and CDR2 YENEEA come from the germline V gene. Written as DNA, the CDR3 is TGTGCCAGCAGCTTAACCGGGACAGACAAAGAGACCCAGTACTTC. Translated: CASSLTGTDKETQYF.

This sequence joins TRBV4-1 and TRBJ2-4, with D perhaps matching TRBD2 (5 bases). With 1 base removed from V and 2 bases from J, the gap between germline ends came to 15 bases. Germline V gene sequence: CDR1 MGHRA, CDR2 YSYEKL. The CDR3 extends over 17 amino acids. The CDR3 DNA sequence: TGCGCCAGCAGCCAAGGGGCCTTAGAGGGAACCAAAAACATTCAGTACTTC. Its protein product is CASSQGALEGTKNIQYF.

This clone has only a few counts. The chain uses TRBV19 and TRBJ2-1; TRBD2 matches 14 bases. V lost 5 bases, J lost 6 bases, and 3 bases stayed unmatched. Per germline, CDR1 LNHDA and CDR2 SQIVND (reference sequence). The CDR3 runs to 15 residues. CDR3 loop: CASSPGTSGGNEQFF. The CDR3 DNA reads as TGTGCCAGTAGTCCCGGGACTAGCGGGGGCAATGAGCAGTTCTTC.

This clone came up a few times. The chain employs TRBV4-3 and TRBJ1-2; unclear D gene. Per germline, CDR1 LGHNA and CDR2 YSLEER. V lost 2 bases and J lost 4, with 11 bases in between. The CDR3 extends over 14 amino acids. CDR3 sequence (DNA): TGCGCCAGCAGCCAATCGATGGGCGCCTATGGCTACACCTTC. Protein sequence: CASSQSMGAYGYTF.

The chain couples TRBV4-1 to TRBJ2-5; tentatively, D is TRBD1 or TRBD2 (5 bases each). Between the trimmed V and J ends, which lost 4 bases and 5 bases, there was a span of 8 bases. Germline V gene sequence: CDR1 MGHRA, CDR2 YSYEKL. The CDR3 is 12 residues long. The CDR3 coding sequence is TGCGCCAGCAGCCCCGAGGGGGAGACCCAGTACTTC. It specifies CASSPEGETQYF.

The chain is built from TRBV7-2 and TRBJ1-2; no clear D gene. The V gene's germline CDR1 is SGHTA and CDR2 FQGNSA. V was clipped by 5 bases and J by 13 bases, with 17 bases between them. The CDR3 loop spans 12 amino acids. The CDR3 DNA is TGTGCCAGCAGCCTATCTGGGGTGTTCGGCACCTTC. It is translated as CASSLSGVFGTF.

This CDR3 is CASSLPGTGQETQYF. The CDR3 DNA reads TGTGCCAGCAGCTTACCCGGGACAGGACAAGAGACCCAGTACTTC. The genes are TRBV7-6 and TRBJ2-5; 8 bases line up with TRBD1. The CDR3 sequence is 15 residues long. CDR1 and CDR2 from the germline V gene are SGHVS and FNYEAQ. Losses at the gene ends were 2 bases for V and 2 bases for J; bases not matched to a gene: 4.

This clone was detected only a few times. J is TRBJ2-7 and V is TRBV5-5; 7 bases agree with TRBD1. The germline V gene has CDR1 SGHKS and CDR2 YYEKEE (reference sequence). The ends lost 0 bases at V and 0 bases at J; junction bases unmatched: 0. CDR3 length: 14 amino acids. CDR3 bases: TGTGCCAGCAGCTTGGACAGGGGCTCCTACGAGCAGTACTTC. Encoded protein: CASSLDRGSYEQYF. The whole variable domain, filled in from reference TRBV5-5 and TRBJ2-7, reads DAGVTQSPTHLIKTRGQQVTLRCSPISGHKSVSWYQQVLGQGPQFIFQYYEKEERGRGNFPDRFSARQFPNYSSELNVNALLLGDSALYLCASSLDRGSYEQYFGPGTRLTVT.

There are a few counts of this clone. This chain uses TRBV18 with TRBJ2-2; D ambiguous. CDR3 length: 13 amino acids. Trimming removed 1 base from V and 7 bases from J, with 7 bases in between. The V gene's germline CDR1 is KGHSH and CDR2 LQKENI. The CDR3 reads CASSPRDGGELFF. The CDR3 DNA reads TGTGCCAGCTCACCACGGGATGGCGGGGAGCTGTTTTTT.